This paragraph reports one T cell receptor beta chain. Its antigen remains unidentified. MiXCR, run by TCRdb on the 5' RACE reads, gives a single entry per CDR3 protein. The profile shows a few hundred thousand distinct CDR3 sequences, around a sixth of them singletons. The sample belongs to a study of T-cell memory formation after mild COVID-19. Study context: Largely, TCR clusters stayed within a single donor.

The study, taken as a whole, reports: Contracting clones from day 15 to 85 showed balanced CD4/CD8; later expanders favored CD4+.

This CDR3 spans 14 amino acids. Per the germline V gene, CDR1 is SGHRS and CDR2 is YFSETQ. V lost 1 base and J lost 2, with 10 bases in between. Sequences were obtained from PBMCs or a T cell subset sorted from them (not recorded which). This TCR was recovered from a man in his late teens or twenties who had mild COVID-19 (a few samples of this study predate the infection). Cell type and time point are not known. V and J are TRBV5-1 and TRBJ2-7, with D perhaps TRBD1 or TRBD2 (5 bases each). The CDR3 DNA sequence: TGCGCCAGCAGCTTGTGGGGGAGAACCTACGAGCAGTACTTC. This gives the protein CASSLWGRTYEQYF.